Following are 12 T cell receptor beta chains from one sample sequenced in a study of CD8 T cells in Susac syndrome (dated by TCRdb to about 2019). Libraries were built with the immunoSEQ multiplex PCR assay. RNA was extracted using the RNeasy kit, and roughly 0.45 to 1 microgram was reverse transcribed with random hexamers. The raw public data were reprocessed by TCRdb itself: fastp quality trimming at Q25, MiXCR clonotype calling, in-frame beta chains only. CDR3 protein sequences are deduplicated, and each keeps its most common genes and DNA. Present in this sample are approximately 220,000 distinct CDR3 sequences, 92% of which were seen just once. Less than 0.15% of the sample rests with the top ten. Source material: CD8+ T cells from PBMCs. Receptor source: a human donor with multiple sclerosis.

The V and J genes are TRBV20-1 and TRBJ2-7; TRBD2 might be the D (6 bases). Germline V gene data show CDR1 as DFQATT and CDR2 as SNEGSKA (reference sequence). This CDR3 region has 13 residues. V dropped 2 bases and J dropped 2 bases, with 10 bases sitting between them. CDR3 in amino acids: CSARSWEAYEQYF. CDR3 coding DNA: TGCAGTGCTAGATCTTGGGAGGCCTACGAGCAGTACTTC.

The J gene is TRBJ2-1, the V gene TRBV20-1; D is uncertain. The CDR3 consists of 11 residues. V was cut by 5 bases and J by 4 bases, with 6 bases left in between. Germline loops: CDR1 DFQATT, CDR2 SNEGSKA (reference sequence). The CDR3 DNA reads TGCAGTGCTGTGCAGTACAATGAGCAGTTCTTC. Translation: CSAVQYNEQFF.

V gene TRBV12-3 or TRBV12-4 combines with J gene TRBJ2-1; 12 positions match TRBD2. The CDR3 is made up of 18 amino acids. V shed 2 bases and J 3 bases; nucleotides not matched to a gene: 8. CDR3 in DNA: TGTGCCAGCAGTTTATCTAGCGGGAGGGCCCTGGGCTACAATGAGCAGTTCTTC. This sequence encodes CASSLSSGRALGYNEQFF.

This clonotype has just one count. The chain recombines TRBV30 with TRBJ1-1, with D unresolved. The V and J ends lost 2 bases and 4 bases respectively, with 14 bases between them. Germline assignment: CDR1 GTSNPN and CDR2 SVGIG (reference sequence). The CDR3 is made up of 14 amino acids. The CDR3 sequence: CAWSLDWGSTEAFF. The CDR3 DNA reads as TGTGCCTGGAGTCTGGATTGGGGAAGCACTGAAGCTTTCTTT.

The chain uses TRBV28 and TRBJ2-5, with 9 bases lining up with TRBD2. The CDR3 has 15 amino acids. V lost 5 bases to trimming and J lost 4 bases; unmatched junction nucleotides: 8. Per germline, CDR1 MDHEN and CDR2 SYDVKM. The CDR3, as DNA: TGTGCCAGCAGTCTGATCGCGGGAGGGCCAGAGACCCAGTACTTC. This gives the protein CASSLIAGGPETQYF.

The V call is TRBV24-1, the J call TRBJ1-2; TRBD1 might be the D (5 bases). The CDR3 extends over 14 amino acids. In germline, CDR1 is KGHDR, CDR2 SFDVKD. Trimming took 0 bases from V and 7 from J, leaving 11 bases between them. CDR3 loop: CATSDLGREGGYTF. The CDR3, as DNA: TGTGCCACCAGTGATTTGGGCAGGGAGGGTGGCTACACCTTC.

The chain is built from TRBV27 and TRBJ1-5, with D possibly TRBD1 on 5 matching bases. This CDR3 comprises 16 residues. Trimming cost V 5 bases and J 1 base, with 15 bases left between them. In germline, CDR1 is MNHEY, CDR2 SMNVEV (reference sequence). The CDR3 here is CASSAQGIASNQPQHF. CDR3 nucleotide sequence: TGTGCCAGCAGTGCTCAGGGTATCGCGAGCAATCAGCCCCAGCATTTT.

In DNA, the CDR3 is TGCGCCAGCAGCCCCACTACTAGCGGGCGAGAGCAGTACTTC. This gives the protein CASSPTTSGREQYF. The chain joins TRBV4-3 to TRBJ2-7; TRBD2 agrees at 9 bases. The CDR3 is 14 amino acids. Germline CDR1 LGHNA, CDR2 YSLEER. V dropped 4 bases and J dropped 7; count of bases not matched to a gene: 8.

CDR3 region: CASSVLGNEQFF. Written as DNA, the CDR3 is TGTGCCAGCAGTGTTCTGGGGAATGAGCAGTTCTTC. J is TRBJ2-1 and V is TRBV2; D gene ambiguous. Trimming cost V 4 bases and J 7 bases, with 8 bases left between them. This CDR3 spans 12 amino acids. CDR1 is SNHLY, CDR2 FYNNEI, per germline. The variable domain in full, with the rest retrieved from reference TRBV2 and TRBJ2-1, is EPEVTQTPSHQVTQMGQEVILRCVPISNHLYFYWYRQILGQKVEFLVSFYNNEISEKSEIFDDQFSVERPDGSNFTLKIRSTKLEDSAMYFCASSVLGNEQFFGPGTRLTVL.

The V and J genes are TRBV24-1 and TRBJ2-5; either TRBD1 or TRBD2 may fit D (5 bases each). This CDR3 region has 15 residues. Trimming took off 3 bases at V and 5 bases at J, with 15 bases between the two ends. The germline V gene encodes CDR1 KGHDR and CDR2 SFDVKD. For the CDR3, the DNA is TGTGCCACCAGTGATCCCGGGACGGAAAGTGAGACCCAGTACTTC. It is translated as CATSDPGTESETQYF.

This rearrangement joins TRBV29-1 to TRBJ2-7; 7 bases are a match to TRBD2. The CDR3 runs to 14 residues. Germline V CDR1 and CDR2: SQVTM, ANQGSEA. V was clipped by 8 bases and J by 5 bases; unmatched bases: 15. The CDR3 is CSFSGGRNGDEQYF. The DNA of the CDR3 is TGCAGCTTCTCTGGCGGGAGAAACGGGGACGAGCAGTACTTC.

The chain links TRBV29-1 to TRBJ2-7; TRBD2 matches at 10 bases. This CDR3 is built from 15 residues. J lost 2 bases, V lost 7 bases, and 11 bases had no gene match. CDR1 SQVTM and CDR2 ANQGSEA come from the germline V gene. The DNA of the CDR3 is TGCAGCGCTCTCGGGCTAGCGGGAGAAACCTACGAGCAGTACTTC. Its protein product is CSALGLAGETYEQYF.